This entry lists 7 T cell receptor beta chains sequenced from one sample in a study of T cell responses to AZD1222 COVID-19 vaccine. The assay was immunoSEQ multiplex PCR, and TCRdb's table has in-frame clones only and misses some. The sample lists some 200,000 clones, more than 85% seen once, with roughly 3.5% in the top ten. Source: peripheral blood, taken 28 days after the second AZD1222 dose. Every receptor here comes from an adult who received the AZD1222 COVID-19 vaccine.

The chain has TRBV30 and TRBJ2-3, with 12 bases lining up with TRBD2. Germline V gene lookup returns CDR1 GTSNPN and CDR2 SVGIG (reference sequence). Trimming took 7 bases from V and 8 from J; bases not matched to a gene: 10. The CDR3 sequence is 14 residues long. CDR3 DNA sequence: TGTGCCTTTAGACTAGCGGGGGAGAGAGGTACGCAGTATTTT. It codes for CAFRLAGERGTQYF. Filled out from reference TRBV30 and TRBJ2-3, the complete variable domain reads SQTIHQWPATLVQPVGSPLSLECTVEGTSNPNLYWYRQAAGRGLQLLFYSVGIGQISSEVPQNLSASRPQDRQFILSSKKLLLSDSGFYLCAFRLAGERGTQYFGPGTRLTVL.

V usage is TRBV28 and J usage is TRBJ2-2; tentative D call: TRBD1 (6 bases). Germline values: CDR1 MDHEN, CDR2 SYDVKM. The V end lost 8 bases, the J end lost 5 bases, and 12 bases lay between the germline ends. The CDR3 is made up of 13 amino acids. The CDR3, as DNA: TGTGCCAGCGTAACGACAGGAACCGGGGAGCTGTTTTTT. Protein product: CASVTTGTGELFF.

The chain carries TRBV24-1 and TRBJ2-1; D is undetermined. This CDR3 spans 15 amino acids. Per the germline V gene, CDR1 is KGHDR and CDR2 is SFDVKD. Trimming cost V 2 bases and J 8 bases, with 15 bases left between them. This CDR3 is CATSDSTLWQDEQFF. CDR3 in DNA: TGTGCCACCAGTGATTCGACCCTCTGGCAGGATGAGCAGTTCTTC.

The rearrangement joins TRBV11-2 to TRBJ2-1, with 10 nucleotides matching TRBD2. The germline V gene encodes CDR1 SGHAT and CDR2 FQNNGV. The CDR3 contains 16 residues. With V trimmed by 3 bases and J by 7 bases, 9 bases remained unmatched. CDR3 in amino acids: CASSLESGRVSNEQFF. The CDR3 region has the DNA TGTGCCAGCAGCTTGGAGAGCGGGAGGGTGAGTAATGAGCAGTTCTTC.

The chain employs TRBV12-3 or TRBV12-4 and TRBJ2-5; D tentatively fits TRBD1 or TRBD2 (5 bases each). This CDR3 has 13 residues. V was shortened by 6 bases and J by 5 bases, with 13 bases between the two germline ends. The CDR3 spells CASSTERGETQYF. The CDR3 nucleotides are TGTGCCAGCAGCACGGAGAGGGGCGAGACCCAGTACTTC.

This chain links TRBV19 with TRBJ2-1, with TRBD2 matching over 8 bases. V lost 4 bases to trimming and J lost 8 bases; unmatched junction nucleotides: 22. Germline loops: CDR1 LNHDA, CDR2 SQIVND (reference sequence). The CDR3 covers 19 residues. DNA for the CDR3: TGTGCCAGTAGTACTCGAGGCGGGAGGTGGAGCCGGCCTGAGGATGAGCAGTTCTTC. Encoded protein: CASSTRGGRWSRPEDEQFF.

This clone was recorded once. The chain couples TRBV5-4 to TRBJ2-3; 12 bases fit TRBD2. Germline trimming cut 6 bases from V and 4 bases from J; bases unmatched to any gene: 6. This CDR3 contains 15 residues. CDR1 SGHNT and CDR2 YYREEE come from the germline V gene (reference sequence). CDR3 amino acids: CASTSTSGRPDTQYF. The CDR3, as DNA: TGTGCCAGCACATCGACTAGCGGGAGACCAGATACGCAGTATTTT.